This TCR beta chain was identified during a study of CD8 T cells in Susac syndrome. CD8+ and CD4+ T cells from blood underwent TCR beta sequencing, which was carried out in a high-throughput format. This CDR3 comprises 14 residues. V lost 4 bases and J lost 1; bases outside the gene matches: 4. The germline gives CDR1 SGHRS, CDR2 YFSETQ. Reverse transcription used roughly 0.45 to 1 ug RNA and random hexamers. The CDR3 of TCR beta was amplified by immunoSEQ multiplex PCR across 54 Vbeta and 13 Jbeta. TCRdb itself ran the immunoSEQ multiplex PCR reads through MiXCR, one entry per CDR3 protein. This repertoire shows roughly 110,000 distinct CDR3 sequences, roughly 91% found once; its top ten account for about 0.14%.

The TCR originated in a human donor in good health. The specimen sequenced was CD4+ T cells from PBMCs. The chain is built from TRBV5-1 and TRBJ1-1; 7 bases map to TRBD1. For the CDR3, the DNA is TGCGCCAGCAGCAGAGGACAGGAGAACACTGAAGCTTTCTTT. Residues: CASSRGQENTEAFF. Based on the CDR3 plus reference TRBV5-1 and TRBJ1-1, the full variable domain is KAGVTQTPRYLIKTRGQQVTLSCSPISGHRSVSWYQQTPGQGLQFLFEYFSETQRNKGNFPGRFSGRQFSNSRSEMNVSTLELGDSALYLCASSRGQENTEAFFGQGTRLTVV.